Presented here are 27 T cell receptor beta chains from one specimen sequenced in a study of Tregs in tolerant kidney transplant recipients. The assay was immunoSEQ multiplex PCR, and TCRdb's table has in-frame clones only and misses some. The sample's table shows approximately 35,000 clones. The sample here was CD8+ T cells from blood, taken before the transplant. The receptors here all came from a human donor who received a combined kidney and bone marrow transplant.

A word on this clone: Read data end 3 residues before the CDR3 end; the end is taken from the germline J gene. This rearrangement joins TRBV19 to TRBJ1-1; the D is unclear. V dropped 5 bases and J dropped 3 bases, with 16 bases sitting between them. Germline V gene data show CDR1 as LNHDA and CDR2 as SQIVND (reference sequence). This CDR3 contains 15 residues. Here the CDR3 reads CASSAPGVLDTEAFF. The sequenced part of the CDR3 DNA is TGTGCCAGTAGTGCCCCAGGTGTGTTGGACACTGAA.

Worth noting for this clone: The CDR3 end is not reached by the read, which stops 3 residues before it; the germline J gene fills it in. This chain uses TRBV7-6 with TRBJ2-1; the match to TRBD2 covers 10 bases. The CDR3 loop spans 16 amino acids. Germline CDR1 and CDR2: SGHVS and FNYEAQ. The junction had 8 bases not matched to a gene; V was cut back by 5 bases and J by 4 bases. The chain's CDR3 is CASSQEAGGPYNEQFF. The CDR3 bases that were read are TGTGCCAGCAGCCAAGAAGCGGGAGGGCCTTACAATGAG.

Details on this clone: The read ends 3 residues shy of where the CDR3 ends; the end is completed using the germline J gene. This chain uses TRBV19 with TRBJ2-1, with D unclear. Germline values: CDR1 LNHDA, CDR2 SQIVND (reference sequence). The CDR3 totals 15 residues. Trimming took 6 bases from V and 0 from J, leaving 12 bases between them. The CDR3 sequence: CASSPTPSSYNEQFF. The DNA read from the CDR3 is TGTGCCAGTAGCCCTACTCCGAGCTCCTACAATGAG.

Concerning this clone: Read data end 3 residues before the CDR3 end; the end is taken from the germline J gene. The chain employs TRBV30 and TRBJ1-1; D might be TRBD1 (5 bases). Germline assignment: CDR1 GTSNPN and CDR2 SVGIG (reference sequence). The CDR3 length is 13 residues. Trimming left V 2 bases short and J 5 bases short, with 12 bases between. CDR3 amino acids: CAWSTTERTEAFF. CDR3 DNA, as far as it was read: TGTGCCTGGAGTACGACAGAAAGAACTGAA.

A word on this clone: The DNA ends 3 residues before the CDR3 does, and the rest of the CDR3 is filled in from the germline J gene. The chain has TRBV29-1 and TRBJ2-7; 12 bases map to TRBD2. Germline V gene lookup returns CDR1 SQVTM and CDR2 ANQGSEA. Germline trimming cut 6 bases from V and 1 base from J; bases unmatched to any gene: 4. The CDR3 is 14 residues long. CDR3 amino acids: CSVRGLAGSYEQYF. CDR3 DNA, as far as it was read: TGCAGCGTGAGGGGACTAGCGGGTTCCTACGAG.

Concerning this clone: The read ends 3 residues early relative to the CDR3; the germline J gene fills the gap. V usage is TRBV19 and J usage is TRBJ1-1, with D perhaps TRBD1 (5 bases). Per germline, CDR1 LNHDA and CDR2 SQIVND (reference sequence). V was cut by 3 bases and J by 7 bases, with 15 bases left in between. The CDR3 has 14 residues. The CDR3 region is CASSMTPQALEAFF. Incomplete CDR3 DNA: TGTGCCAGTAGTATGACCCCACAGGCCCTTGAA.

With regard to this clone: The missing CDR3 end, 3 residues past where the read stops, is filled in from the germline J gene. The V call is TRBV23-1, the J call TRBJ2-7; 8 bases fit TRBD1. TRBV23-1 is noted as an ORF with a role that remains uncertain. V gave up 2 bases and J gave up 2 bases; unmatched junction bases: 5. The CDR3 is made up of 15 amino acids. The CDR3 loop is CASSQQGAVTYEQYF. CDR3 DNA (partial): TGCGCCAGCAGTCAACAGGGGGCTGTAACCTACGAG.

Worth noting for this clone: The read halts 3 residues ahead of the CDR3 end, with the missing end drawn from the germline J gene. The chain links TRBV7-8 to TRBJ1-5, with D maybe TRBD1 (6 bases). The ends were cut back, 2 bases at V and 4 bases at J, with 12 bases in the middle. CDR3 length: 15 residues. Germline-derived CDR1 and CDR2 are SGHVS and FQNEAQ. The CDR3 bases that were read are TGTGCCAGCAGCTTATTAGGGCAGGGGAATCAGCCC. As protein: CASSLLGQGNQP. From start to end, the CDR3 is CASSLLGQGNQPQHF.

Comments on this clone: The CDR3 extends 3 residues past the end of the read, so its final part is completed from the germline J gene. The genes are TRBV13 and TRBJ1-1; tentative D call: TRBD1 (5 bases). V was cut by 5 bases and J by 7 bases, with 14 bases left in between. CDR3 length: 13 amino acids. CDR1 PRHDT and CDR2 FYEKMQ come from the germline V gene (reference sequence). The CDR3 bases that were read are TGTGCCAGCAGCGAGGGGCCGGGCTATGAA. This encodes CASSEGPGYE. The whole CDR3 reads CASSEGPGYEAFF.

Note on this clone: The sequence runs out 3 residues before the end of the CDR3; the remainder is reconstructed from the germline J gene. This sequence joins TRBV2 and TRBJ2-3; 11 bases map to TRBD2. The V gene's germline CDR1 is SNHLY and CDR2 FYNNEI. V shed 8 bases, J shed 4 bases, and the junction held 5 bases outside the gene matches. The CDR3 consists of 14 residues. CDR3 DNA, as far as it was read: TGTGCCAGCCCACTAGCGGGAGACGCAGATACG. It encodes CASPLAGDADT. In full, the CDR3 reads CASPLAGDADTQYF.

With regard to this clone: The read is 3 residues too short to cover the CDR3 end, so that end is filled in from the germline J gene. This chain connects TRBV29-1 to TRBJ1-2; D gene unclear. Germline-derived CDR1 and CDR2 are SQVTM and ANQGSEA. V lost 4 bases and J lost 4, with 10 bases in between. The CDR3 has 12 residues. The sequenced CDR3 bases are TGCAGCGTTGGAGGGCTCGTCTATGGC. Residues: CSVGGLVYG. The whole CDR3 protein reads CSVGGLVYGYTF.

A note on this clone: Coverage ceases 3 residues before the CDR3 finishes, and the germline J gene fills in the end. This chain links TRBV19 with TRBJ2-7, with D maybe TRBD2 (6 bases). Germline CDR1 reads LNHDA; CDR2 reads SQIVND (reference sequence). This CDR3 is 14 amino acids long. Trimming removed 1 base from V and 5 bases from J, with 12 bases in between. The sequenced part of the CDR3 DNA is TGTGCCAGTAGTATAGTGGGGGGAATCGACGAG. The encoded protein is CASSIVGGIDE. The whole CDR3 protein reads CASSIVGGIDEQYF. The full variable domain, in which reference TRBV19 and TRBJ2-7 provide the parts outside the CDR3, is DGGITQSPKYLFRKEGQNVTLSCEQNLNHDAMYWYRQDPGQGLRLIYYSQIVNDFQKGDIAEGYSVSREKKESFPLTVTSAQKNPTAFYLCASSIVGGIDEQYFGPGTRLTVT.

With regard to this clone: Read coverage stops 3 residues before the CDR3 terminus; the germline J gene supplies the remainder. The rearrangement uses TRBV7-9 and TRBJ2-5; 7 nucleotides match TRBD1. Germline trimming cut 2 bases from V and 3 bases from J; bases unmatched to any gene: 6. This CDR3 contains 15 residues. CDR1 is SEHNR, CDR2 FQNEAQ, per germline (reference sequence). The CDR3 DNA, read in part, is TGTGCCAGCAGCTTATCTAAGGGGGCCGAAGAGACC. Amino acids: CASSLSKGAEET. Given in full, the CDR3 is CASSLSKGAEETQYF.

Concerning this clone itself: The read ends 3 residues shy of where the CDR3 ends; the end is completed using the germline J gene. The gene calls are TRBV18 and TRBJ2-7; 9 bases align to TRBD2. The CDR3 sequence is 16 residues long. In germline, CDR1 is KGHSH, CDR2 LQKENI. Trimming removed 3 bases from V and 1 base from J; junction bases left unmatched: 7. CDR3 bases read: TGTGCCAGCTCACCCATCGGGACTAGCAGATCCTACGAG. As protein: CASSPIGTSRSYE. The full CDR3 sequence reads CASSPIGTSRSYEQYF.

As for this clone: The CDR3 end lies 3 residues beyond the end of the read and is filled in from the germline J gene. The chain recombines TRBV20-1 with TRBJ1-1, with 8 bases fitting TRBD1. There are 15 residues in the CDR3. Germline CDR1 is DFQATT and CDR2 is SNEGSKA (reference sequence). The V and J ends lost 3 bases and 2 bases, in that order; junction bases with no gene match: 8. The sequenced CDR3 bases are TGCAGTGCTAGGTTAACAGGGGGGGGAAACACTGAA. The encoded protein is CSARLTGGGNTE. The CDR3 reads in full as CSARLTGGGNTEAFF.

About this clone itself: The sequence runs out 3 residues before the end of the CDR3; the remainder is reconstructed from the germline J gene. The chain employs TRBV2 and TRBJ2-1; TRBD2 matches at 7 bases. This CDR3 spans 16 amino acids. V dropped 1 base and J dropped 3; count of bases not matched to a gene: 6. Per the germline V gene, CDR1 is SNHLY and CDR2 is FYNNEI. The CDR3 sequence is CASSEGGPSGYNEQFF. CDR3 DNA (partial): TGTGCCAGCAGTGAAGGAGGGCCTAGCGGCTACAATGAG.

The CDR3 DNA, read in part, is TGCAGTGCTAGTTTGGCCCCATACCTCTACGAG. This translates into CSASLAPYLYE. The CDR3 in full is CSASLAPYLYEQYF. This chain links TRBV20-1 with TRBJ2-7; unclear D gene. The observed sequence ends 3 residues before the CDR3 terminus, with the missing tail filled in from the germline J gene. The V and J ends lost 3 bases and 3 bases respectively, with 15 bases between them. The CDR3 has 14 residues. Germline V CDR1 and CDR2: DFQATT, SNEGSKA (reference sequence).

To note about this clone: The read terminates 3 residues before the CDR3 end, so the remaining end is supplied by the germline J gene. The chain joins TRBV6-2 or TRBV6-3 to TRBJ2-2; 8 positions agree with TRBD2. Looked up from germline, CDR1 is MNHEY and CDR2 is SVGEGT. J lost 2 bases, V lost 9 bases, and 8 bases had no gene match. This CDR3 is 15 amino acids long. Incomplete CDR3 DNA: TGTGCCAGTTTCCAAGCGGGAGATAACACCGGGGAG. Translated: CASFQAGDNTGE. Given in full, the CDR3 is CASFQAGDNTGELFF.

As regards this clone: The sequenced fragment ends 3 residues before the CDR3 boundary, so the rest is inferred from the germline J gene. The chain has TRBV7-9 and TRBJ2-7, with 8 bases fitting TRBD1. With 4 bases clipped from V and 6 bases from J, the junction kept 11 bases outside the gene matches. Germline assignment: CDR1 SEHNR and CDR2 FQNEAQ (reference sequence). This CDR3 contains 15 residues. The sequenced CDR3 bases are TGTGCCAGCAGCTCTGAACTGACAGGGGTTAGCGAG. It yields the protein CASSSELTGVSE. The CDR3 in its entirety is CASSSELTGVSEQYF.

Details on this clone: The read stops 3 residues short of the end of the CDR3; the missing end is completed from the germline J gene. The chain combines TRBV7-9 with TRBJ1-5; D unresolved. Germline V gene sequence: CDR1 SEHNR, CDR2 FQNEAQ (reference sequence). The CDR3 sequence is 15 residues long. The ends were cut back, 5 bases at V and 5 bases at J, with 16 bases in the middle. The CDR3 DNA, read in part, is TGTGCCAGCAGCCCCTCGGCGGTCGGAGATCAGCCC. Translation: CASSPSAVGDQP. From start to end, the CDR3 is CASSPSAVGDQPQHF.

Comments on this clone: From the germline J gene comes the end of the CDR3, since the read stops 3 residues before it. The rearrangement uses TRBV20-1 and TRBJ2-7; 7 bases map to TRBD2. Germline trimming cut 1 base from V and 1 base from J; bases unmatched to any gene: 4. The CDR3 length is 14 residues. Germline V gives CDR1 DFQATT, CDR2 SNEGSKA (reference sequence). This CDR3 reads CSARVAGLSYEQYF. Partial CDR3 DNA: TGCAGTGCTAGAGTAGCGGGTCTGTCCTACGAG.

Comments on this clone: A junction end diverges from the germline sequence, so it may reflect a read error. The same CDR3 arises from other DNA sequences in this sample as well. The CDR3 protein is CASRRGEMNTEAFF. CDR3 bases read: TGTGCCAGTAGGAGGGGTGAAATGAACACCGAA. The chain recombines TRBV19 with TRBJ1-1, with D perhaps matching TRBD1 (5 bases). The CDR3 end lies 3 residues beyond the end of the read and is filled in from the germline J gene. The CDR3 consists of 14 residues. Per germline, CDR1 LNHDA and CDR2 SQIVND (reference sequence). Full variable domain (outside the CDR3, taken from reference TRBV19 and TRBJ1-1): DGGITQSPKYLFRKEGQNVTLSCEQNLNHDAMYWYRQDPGQGLRLIYYSQIVNDFQKGDIAEGYSVSREKKESFPLTVTSAQKNPTAFYLCASRRGEMNTEAFFGQGTRLTVV.

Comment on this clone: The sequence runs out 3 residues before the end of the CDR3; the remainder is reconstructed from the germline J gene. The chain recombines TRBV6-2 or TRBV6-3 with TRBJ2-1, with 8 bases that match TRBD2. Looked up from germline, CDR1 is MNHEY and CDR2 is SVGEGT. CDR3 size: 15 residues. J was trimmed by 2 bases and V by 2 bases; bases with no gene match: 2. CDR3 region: CASSYPAGAYNEQFF. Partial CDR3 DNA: TGTGCCAGCAGTTACCCAGCGGGGGCCTACAATGAG.

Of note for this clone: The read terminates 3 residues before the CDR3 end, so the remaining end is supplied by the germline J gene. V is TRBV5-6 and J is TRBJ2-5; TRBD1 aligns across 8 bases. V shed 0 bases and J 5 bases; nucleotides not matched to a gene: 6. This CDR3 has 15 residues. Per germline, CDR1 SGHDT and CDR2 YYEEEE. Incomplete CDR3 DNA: TGTGCCAGCAGCTTGGGTGACAGGGGCTGGGAGACC. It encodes CASSLGDRGWET. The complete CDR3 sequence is CASSLGDRGWETQYF.

The CDR3 DNA, read in part, is TGCGCCAGCAGCTTGGGTCTTAATGGC. This encodes CASSLGLNG. The complete CDR3 protein is CASSLGLNGYTF. The gene calls are TRBV5-1 and TRBJ1-2; no clear D. The read comes to an end 3 residues before the CDR3 does, leaving the germline J gene to fill in the end. The V and J ends lost 0 bases and 6 bases respectively, with 6 bases between them. Looked up from germline, CDR1 is SGHRS and CDR2 is YFSETQ. The CDR3 is 12 amino acids. Looking up the rest from reference TRBV5-1 and TRBJ1-2 gives the full variable domain: KAGVTQTPRYLIKTRGQQVTLSCSPISGHRSVSWYQQTPGQGLQFLFEYFSETQRNKGNFPGRFSGRQFSNSRSEMNVSTLELGDSALYLCASSLGLNGYTFGSGTRLTVV.

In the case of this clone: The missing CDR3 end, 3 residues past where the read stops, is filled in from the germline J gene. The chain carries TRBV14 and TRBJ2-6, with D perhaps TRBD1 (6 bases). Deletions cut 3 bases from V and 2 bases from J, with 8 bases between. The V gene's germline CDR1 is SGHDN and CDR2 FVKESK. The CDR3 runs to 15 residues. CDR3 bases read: TGTGCCAGCAGCCAGTACAGGGCTGGGGCCAACGTC. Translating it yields CASSQYRAGANV. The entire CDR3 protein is CASSQYRAGANVLTF. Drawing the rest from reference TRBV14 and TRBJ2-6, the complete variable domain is EAGVTQFPSHSVIEKGQTVTLRCDPISGHDNLYWYRRVMGKEIKFLLHFVKESKQDESGMPNNRFLAERTGGTYSTLKVQPAELEDSGVYFCASSQYRAGANVLTFGAGSRLTVL.

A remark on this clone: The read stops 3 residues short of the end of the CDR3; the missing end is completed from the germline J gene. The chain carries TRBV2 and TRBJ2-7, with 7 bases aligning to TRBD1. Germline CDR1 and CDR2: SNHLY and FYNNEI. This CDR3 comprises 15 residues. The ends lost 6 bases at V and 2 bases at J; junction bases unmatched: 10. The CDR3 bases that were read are TGTGCCAGCAGCGGCCTTGGACAGGCGGCCTACGAG. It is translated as CASSGLGQAAYE. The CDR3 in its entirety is CASSGLGQAAYEQYF.